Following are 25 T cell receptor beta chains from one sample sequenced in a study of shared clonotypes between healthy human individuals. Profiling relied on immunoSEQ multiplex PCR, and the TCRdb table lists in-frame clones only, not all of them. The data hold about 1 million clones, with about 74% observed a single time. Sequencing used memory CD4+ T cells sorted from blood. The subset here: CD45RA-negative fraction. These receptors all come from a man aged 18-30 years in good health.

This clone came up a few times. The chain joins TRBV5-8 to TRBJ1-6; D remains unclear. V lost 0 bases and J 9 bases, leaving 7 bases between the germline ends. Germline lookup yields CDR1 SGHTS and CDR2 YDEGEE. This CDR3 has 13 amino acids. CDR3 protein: CASSLGKTSPLHF. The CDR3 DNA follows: TGTGCCAGCAGCTTGGGCAAAACTTCACCCCTCCACTTT.

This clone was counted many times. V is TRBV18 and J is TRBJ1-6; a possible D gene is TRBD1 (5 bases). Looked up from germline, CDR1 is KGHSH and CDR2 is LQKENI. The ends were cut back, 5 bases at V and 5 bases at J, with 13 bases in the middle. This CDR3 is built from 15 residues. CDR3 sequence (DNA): TGTGCCAGCTCAACCGGGACGGCCAATAATTCACCCCTCCACTTT. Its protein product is CASSTGTANNSPLHF.

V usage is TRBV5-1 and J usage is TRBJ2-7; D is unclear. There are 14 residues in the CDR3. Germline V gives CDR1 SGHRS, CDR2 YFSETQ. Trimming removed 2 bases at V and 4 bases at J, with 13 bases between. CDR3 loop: CASSFAANGYEQYF. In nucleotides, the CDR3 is TGCGCCAGCAGCTTCGCGGCTAACGGGTACGAGCAGTACTTC. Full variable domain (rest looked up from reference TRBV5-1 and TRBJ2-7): KAGVTQTPRYLIKTRGQQVTLSCSPISGHRSVSWYQQTPGQGLQFLFEYFSETQRNKGNFPGRFSGRQFSNSRSEMNVSTLELGDSALYLCASSFAANGYEQYFGPGTRLTVT.

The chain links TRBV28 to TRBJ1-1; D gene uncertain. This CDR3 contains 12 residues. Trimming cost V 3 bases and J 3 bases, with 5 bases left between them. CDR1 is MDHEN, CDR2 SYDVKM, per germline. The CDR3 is CASSFGDTEAFF. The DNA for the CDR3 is TGTGCCAGCAGTTTCGGGGACACTGAAGCTTTCTTT.

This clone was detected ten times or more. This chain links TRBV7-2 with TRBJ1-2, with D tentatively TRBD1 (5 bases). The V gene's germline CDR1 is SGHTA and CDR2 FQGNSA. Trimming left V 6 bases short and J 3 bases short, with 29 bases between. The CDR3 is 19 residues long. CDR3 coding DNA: TGTGCCAGCAGGTCTGCTGACAGCGGGCTATTTCGATGGGACTATGGCTACACCTTC. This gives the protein CASRSADSGLFRWDYGYTF.

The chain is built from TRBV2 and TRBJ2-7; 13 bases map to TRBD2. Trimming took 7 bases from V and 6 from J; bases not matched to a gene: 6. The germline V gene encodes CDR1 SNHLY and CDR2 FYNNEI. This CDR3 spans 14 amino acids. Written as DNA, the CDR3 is TGTGCCAGCATAATGGGACTAGCGGGATTCGAGCAGTACTTC. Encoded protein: CASIMGLAGFEQYF.

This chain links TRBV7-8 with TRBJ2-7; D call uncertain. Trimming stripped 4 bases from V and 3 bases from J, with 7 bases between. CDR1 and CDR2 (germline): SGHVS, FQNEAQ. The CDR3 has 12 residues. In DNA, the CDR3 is TGTGCCAGCAGCTATAGGGTCTACGAGCAGTACTTC. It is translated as CASSYRVYEQYF.

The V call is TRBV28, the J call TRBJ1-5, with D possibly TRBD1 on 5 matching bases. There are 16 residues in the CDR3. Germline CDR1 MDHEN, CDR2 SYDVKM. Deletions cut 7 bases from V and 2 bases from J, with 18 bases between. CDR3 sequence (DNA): TGTGCCAGCACCGGAGGGGAAGGGGTCGGCAATCAGCCCCAGCATTTT. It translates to CASTGGEGVGNQPQHF. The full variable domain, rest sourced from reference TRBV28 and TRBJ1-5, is DVKVTQSSRYLVKRTGEKVFLECVQDMDHENMFWYRQDPGLGLRLIYFSYDVKMKEKGDIPEGYSVSREKKERFSLILESASTNQTSMYLCASTGGEGVGNQPQHFGDGTRLSIL.

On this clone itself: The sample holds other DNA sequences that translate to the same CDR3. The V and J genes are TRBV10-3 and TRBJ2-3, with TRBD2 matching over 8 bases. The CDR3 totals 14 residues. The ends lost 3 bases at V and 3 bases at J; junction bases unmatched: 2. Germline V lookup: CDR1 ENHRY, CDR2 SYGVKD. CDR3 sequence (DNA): TGTGCCATCAGTGACGGGACTAGTACAGATACGCAGTATTTT. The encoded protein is CAISDGTSTDTQYF.

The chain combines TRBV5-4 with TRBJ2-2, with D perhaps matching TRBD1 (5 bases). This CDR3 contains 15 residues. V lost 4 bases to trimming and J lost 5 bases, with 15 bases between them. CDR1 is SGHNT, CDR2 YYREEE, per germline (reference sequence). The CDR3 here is CASSERTSFTGELFF. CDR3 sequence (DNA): TGTGCCAGCAGCGAAAGGACATCCTTTACCGGGGAGCTGTTTTTT. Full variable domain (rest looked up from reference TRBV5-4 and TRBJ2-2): ETGVTQSPTHLIKTRGQQVTLRCSSQSGHNTVSWYQQALGQGPQFIFQYYREEENGRGNFPPRFSGLQFPNYSSELNVNALELDDSALYLCASSERTSFTGELFFGEGSRLTVL.

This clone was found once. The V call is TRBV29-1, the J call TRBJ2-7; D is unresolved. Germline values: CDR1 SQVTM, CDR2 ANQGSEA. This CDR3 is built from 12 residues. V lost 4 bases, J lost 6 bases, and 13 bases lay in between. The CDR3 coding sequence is TGCAGCGTTGTAAGTCCCCCCCTCGAGCAGTACTTC. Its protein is CSVVSPPLEQYF.

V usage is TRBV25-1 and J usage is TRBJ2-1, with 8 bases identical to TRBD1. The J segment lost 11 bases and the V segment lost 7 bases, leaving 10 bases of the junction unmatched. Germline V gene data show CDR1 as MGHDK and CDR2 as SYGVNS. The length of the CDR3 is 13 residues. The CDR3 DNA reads TGTGCCAGCAATCGACAGGGGAACCAGCAGCAGTTCTTC. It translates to CASNRQGNQQQFF.

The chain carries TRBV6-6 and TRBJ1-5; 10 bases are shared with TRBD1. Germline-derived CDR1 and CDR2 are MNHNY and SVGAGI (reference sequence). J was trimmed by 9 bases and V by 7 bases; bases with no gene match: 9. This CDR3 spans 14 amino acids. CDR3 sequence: CASNSGQGSRPQHF. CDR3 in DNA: TGTGCCAGCAACTCGGGACAGGGGTCTCGGCCCCAGCATTTT.

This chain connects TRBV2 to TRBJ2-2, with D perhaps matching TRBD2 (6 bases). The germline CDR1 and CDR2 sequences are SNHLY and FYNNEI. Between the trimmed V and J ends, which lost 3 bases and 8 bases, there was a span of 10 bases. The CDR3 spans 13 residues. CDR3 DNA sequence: TGTGCCAGCAGTGACCAAGGGAGGGGGGAGCTGTTTTTT. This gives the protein CASSDQGRGELFF.

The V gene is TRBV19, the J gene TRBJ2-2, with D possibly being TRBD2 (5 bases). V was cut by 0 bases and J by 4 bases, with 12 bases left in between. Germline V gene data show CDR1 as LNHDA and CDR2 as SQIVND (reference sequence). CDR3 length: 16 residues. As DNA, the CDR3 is TGTGCCAGTAGTATAGATTGGAGCGGCGTCACCGGGGAGCTGTTTTTT. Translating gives CASSIDWSGVTGELFF.

CDR3 in amino acids: CASSPGARDTDTQYF. The CDR3 bases are TGTGCCAGCAGTCCCGGGGCTCGGGACACAGATACGCAGTATTTT. The chain is built from TRBV28 and TRBJ2-3; perhaps D is TRBD1 or TRBD2 (5 bases each). Germline V gene sequence: CDR1 MDHEN, CDR2 SYDVKM. There are 15 residues in the CDR3. V lost 5 bases and J lost 2, with 14 bases in between.

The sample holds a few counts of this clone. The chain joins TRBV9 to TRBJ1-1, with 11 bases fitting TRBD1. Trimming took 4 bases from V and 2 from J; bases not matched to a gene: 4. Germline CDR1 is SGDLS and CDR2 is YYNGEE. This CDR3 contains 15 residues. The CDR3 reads CASSPRTGGNTEAFF. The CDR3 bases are TGTGCCAGCAGCCCTCGGACAGGGGGCAACACTGAAGCTTTCTTT.

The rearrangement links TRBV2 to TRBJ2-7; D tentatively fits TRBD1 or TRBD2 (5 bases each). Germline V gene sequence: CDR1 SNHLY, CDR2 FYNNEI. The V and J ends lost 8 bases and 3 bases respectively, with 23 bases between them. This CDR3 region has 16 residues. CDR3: CASAAGTKGHHYEQYF. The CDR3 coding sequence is TGTGCCAGCGCGGCCGGGACGAAGGGGCACCACTACGAGCAGTACTTC.

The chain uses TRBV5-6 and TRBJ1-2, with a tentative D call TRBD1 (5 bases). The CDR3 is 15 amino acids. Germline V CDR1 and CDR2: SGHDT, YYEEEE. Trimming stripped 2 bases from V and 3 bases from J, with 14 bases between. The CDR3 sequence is CASSLGSGIDYGYTF. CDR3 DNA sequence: TGTGCCAGCAGCTTAGGGTCAGGGATTGACTATGGCTACACCTTC.

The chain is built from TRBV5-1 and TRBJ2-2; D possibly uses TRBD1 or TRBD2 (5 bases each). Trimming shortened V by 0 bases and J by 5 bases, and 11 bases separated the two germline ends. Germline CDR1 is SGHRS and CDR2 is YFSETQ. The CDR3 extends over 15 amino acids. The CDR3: CASSLEWGKTGELFF. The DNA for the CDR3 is TGCGCCAGCAGCTTGGAATGGGGGAAGACCGGGGAGCTGTTTTTT.

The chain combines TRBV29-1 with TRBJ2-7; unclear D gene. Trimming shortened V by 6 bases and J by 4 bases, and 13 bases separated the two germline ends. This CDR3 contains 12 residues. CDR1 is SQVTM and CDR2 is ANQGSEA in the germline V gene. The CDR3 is CSVGTTGYEQYF. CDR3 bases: TGCAGCGTGGGAACGACGGGTTACGAGCAGTACTTC.

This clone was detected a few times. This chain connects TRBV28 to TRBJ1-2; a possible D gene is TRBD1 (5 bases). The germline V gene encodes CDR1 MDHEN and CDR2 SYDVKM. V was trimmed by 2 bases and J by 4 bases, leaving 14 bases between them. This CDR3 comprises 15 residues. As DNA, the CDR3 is TGTGCCAGCAGTTTACGACAGCGACCAGGCTATGGCTACACCTTC. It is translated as CASSLRQRPGYGYTF.

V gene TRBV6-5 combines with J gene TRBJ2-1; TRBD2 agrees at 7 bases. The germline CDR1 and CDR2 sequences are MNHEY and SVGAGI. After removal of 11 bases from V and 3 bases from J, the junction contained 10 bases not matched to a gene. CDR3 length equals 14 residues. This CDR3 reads CAVGGSGFYNEQFF. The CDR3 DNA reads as TGTGCCGTCGGTGGTAGCGGGTTCTACAATGAGCAGTTCTTC.

In nucleotides, the CDR3 is TGTGCCTGGAGGGTATCGGGAGGGTTGGCAGGGACCCAGTACTTC. It specifies CAWRVSGGLAGTQYF. The chain links TRBV30 to TRBJ2-5; 8 bases align to TRBD2. The CDR3 is 15 residues long. Germline V lookup: CDR1 GTSNPN, CDR2 SVGIG (reference sequence). With 3 bases clipped from V and 7 bases from J, the junction kept 13 bases outside the gene matches.

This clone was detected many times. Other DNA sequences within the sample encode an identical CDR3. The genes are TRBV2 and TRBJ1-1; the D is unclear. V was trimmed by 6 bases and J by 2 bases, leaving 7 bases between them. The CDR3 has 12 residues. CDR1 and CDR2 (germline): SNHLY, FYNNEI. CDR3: CASSVGNTEAFF. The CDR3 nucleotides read TGTGCCAGCAGCGTGGGTAACACTGAAGCTTTCTTT.